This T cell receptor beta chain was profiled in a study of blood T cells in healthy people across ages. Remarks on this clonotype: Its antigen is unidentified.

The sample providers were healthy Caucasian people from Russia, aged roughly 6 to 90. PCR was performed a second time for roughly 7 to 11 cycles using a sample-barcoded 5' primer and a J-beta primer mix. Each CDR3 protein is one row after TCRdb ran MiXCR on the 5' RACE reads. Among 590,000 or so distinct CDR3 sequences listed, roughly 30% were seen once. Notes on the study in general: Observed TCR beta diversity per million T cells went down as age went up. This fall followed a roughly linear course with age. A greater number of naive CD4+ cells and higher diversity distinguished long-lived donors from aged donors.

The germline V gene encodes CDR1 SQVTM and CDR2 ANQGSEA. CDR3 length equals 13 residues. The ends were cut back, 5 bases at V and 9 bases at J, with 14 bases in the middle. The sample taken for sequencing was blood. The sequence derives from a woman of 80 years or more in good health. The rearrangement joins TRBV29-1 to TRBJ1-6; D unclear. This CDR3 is CSVRGREGSPLHF. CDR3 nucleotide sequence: TGCAGCGTTAGAGGAAGGGAAGGTTCACCCCTCCACTTT.